Described below is a single T cell receptor beta chain sequence and its context. The antigen it binds to is not known. No much larger clone is present one base from it, and per-base qualities are unavailable. Within the sample, other DNA sequences also encode this same CDR3. The entry originates in a study of blood T cell repertoires in COVID-19 (dated by TCRdb to the early 2020s). With regard to the full study: Collaborator samples came from the United States, Italy and Spain and covered acute and convalescent phases of COVID-19. The material from the prospective study consisted of cDNA or gDNA derived from T cells, B-cell-depleted T cells, or PBMCs. Subjects who had been exposed to COVID-19, were actively infected with it, or had recovered from it provided the deeply sampled blood TCRbeta repertoires that made up the dataset. The repertoires were released in a freely available public database meant as a resource for research on the immune response to SARS-CoV-2. The samples were drawn from the first 160 participants of the ongoing ImmuneRACE study and from 950 to 1,500 subjects provided by 6 global collaborators. A de-identified subject ID, COVID-19 status, age in years and sex were almost always included in the sample metadata. HLA class I and class II types, where available, came from metadata supplied by the sample provider rather than from assay-based typing. Results and caveats for the whole study, not just this receptor: The quantity of clinical and demographic metadata differed by source and by participant and was supplied without curation.

TCRbeta CDR3 regions were amplified from genomic DNA using the immunoSEQ Assay, a bias-controlled multiplex PCR. In the paper's pipeline: Nucleated cell counts per sample were estimated from amplification of reference gene primers within the assay. Sequence reads were collapsed and filtered to measure the absolute abundance of every unique TCRbeta CDR3 rearrangement. For each sample, productive Simpson clonality was calculated as the square root of Simpson's diversity index over productive rearrangements. TCRdb holds this immuneACCESS table with in-frame rearrangements only. Some clones are missing; in checked studies, unresolved V genes explain under half, and the rest has no known cause. That table supplies the V and J calls and clone size; D and trimming were determined from the DNA. The sample table contains about 180,000 clones; only one count was recorded for roughly 86% of them. Less than 0.7% of the sample is in the top ten clones.

One collaborating source in Seattle enrolled patients during active infection and followed them longitudinally through the course of disease. Whole blood was collected in K2EDTA tubes by collaborating institutions according to the institutions' own protocols. Collaborator samples were shipped for TCRbeta analysis as frozen whole blood, isolated PBMCs, or DNA extracted from either sample type. Counted from cysteine to phenylalanine, this CDR3 has 11 amino acids. Only CDR3 DNA remains: 33 bases, in frame from the first base. CDR1 and CDR2 are drawn from the germline V gene: SQVTM, ANQGSEA. V is reduced by 6 bases and J by 1 base, leaving a spacing of 6 bases between them.

The rearrangement joined TRBV29-1 to TRBJ1-1; matching of 6 bases hints at TRBD1 as the D gene. The clonotype was recovered from a man aged 55 to 70 with COVID-19, enrolled during active disease. What was sequenced was peripheral blood. The nucleotides are TGCAGCGTACAGGGGAACACTGAAGCTTTCTTT. Translated, this gives CSVQGNTEAFF. The reference TRBV29-1 and TRBJ1-1 proteins fill in what lies around the CDR3, so the full variable domain reads SAVISQKPSRDICQRGTSLTIQCQVDSQVTMMFWYRQQPGQSLTLIATANQGSEATYESGFVIDKFPISRPNLTFSTLTVSNMSPEDSSIYLCSVQGNTEAFFGQGTRLTVV.